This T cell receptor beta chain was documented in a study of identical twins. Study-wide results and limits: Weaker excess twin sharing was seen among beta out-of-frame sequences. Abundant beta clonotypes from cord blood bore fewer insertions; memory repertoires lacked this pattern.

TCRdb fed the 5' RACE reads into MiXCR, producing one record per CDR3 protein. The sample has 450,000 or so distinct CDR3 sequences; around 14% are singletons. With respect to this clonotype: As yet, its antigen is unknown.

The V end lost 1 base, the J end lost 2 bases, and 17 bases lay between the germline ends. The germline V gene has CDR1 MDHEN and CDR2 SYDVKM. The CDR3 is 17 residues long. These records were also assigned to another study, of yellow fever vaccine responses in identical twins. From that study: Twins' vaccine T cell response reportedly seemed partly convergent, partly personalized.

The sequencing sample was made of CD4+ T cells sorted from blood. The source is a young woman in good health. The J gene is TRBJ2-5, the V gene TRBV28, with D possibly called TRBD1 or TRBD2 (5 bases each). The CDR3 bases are TGTGCCAGCAGTTTATCCACAGGACTCAGCCGACAAGAGACCCAGTACTTC. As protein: CASSLSTGLSRQETQYF.